The rows below give T cell receptor beta chains drawn from one sample of a study of beta chain features in type 1 diabetes. Sequencing used immunoSEQ multiplex PCR; TCRdb keeps in-frame clones, though not all of them. Here the sample spans around 41,000 clones, roughly 70% being singletons. What was sequenced was Tregs from blood. The receptors shown here come from a man under 40 with type 1 diabetes. Some clones in this sample may be carry-over from other donors' samples. The CDR3 runs from the conserved cysteine through the conserved F or W. D genes are given only for firm matches. Size is omitted from some rows. Given values are once, few, many or a class for expanded clones.

>few|TRBV5-8|TRBJ2-1|TRBD2
CASSLYGGEYEQFF
TGTGCCAGCAGCTTGTATGGGGGGGAGTATGAGCAGTTCTTC
>NA|TRBV5-1|TRBJ1-5|NA
CASSLDSGDQPQHF
TGCGCCAGCAGCTTGGACAGTGGTGATCAGCCCCAGCATTTT
>NA|TRBV6-6|TRBJ1-2|NA
CASTPTDYGYTF
TGTGCCAGCACTCCGACAGACTATGGCTACACCTTC
>NA|TRBV20-1|TRBJ1-1|NA
CSARVGGRAFF
TGCAGTGCTAGAGTCGGCGGAAGAGCTTTCTTT
>NA|TRBV6-6|TRBJ1-1|NA
CASSSGVNTEAFF
TGTGCCAGCAGTTCAGGGGTGAACACTGAAGCTTTCTTT
>few|TRBV30|TRBJ1-6|NA
CAWSGYRNSPLHF
TGTGCCTGGAGTGGATACAGAAATTCACCCCTCCACTTT
>few|TRBV5-1|TRBJ2-1|TRBD1
CASGTGPINEQFF
TGCGCCAGCGGGACAGGGCCTATCAATGAGCAGTTCTTC
>few|TRBV19|TRBJ2-5|TRBD2
CASSISSGGALETQYF
TGTGCCAGTAGTATTTCTAGCGGGGGGGCCCTAGAGACCCAGTACTTC
>NA|TRBV7-2|TRBJ1-5|NA
CASSGQYANQPQHF
TGTGCCAGCAGCGGACAGTACGCAAATCAGCCCCAGCATTTT
>NA|TRBV10-3|TRBJ2-3|TRBD1
CATLRGLEDTQYF
TGTGCCACCCTTAGGGGGCTGGAAGATACGCAGTATTTT
>NA|TRBV5-1|TRBJ2-3|TRBD1
CASTQGAPDTDTQYF
TGCGCCAGCACCCAGGGGGCCCCTGACACAGATACGCAGTATTTT
>once|TRBV29-1|TRBJ2-7|NA
CSVLGAAYEQYF
TGCAGCGTTTTAGGGGCGGCCTACGAGCAGTACTTC
>once|TRBV12-5|TRBJ2-3|TRBD2
CASGFSGGTQYF
TGTGCTAGTGGGTTTAGCGGGGGCACGCAGTATTTT
>once|TRBV30|TRBJ2-7|NA
CAWSDGASYEQYF
TGTGCCTGGAGTGACGGAGCGTCCTACGAGCAGTACTTC
>few|TRBV4-2|TRBJ2-3|NA
CASSQDLRGSTDTQYF
TGTGCCAGCAGCCAAGATTTACGGGGGAGCACAGATACGCAGTATTTT
>NA|TRBV7-3|TRBJ2-7|TRBD1
CASSRDSTYEQYF
TGTGCCAGCAGCCGGGACAGCACCTACGAGCAGTACTTC
>NA|TRBV11-2|TRBJ1-1|NA
CASSSLTQRLGNTEAFF
TGTGCCAGCAGCTCGTTGACCCAAAGACTGGGGAACACTGAAGCTTTCTTT
>NA|TRBV2|TRBJ1-1|TRBD1
CASKLRAKGQGLEAFF
TGTGCCAGCAAATTAAGGGCGAAAGGACAGGGTTTAGAAGCTTTCTTT
>NA|TRBV7-3|TRBJ2-1|NA
CASSPSDRNEQFF
TGTGCCAGCAGCCCATCCGACAGGAATGAGCAGTTCTTC
>NA|TRBV5-1|TRBJ2-1|TRBD2
CASSPLAGPNEQFF
TGCGCCAGCAGCCCTCTAGCGGGACCTAATGAGCAGTTCTTC
>NA|TRBV19|TRBJ1-5|TRBD1
CASSQGVLRQPQHF
TGTGCCAGTTCCCAGGGGGTTTTAAGACAGCCCCAGCATTTT
>few|TRBV6-6|TRBJ1-5|TRBD1
CASSRTGDGNQPQHF
TGTGCCAGCAGCCGGACAGGGGATGGCAATCAGCCCCAGCATTTT
>NA|TRBV19|TRBJ1-2|TRBD1
CASSMPTGQGRGYTF
TGTGCCAGTAGTATGCCCACTGGACAGGGACGTGGCTACACCTTC
>NA|TRBV11-2|TRBJ1-2|TRBD1
CASSPRNGQGSYTF
TGTGCCAGCAGCCCGAGAAACGGACAGGGAAGCTACACCTTC
>NA|TRBV6-5|TRBJ2-4|NA
CASSYSPLAAKNIQYF
TGTGCCAGCAGTTACTCACCTCTGGCAGCCAAAAACATTCAGTACTTC
>NA|TRBV2|TRBJ1-1|NA
CASSVGGDTEAFF
TGTGCCAGCAGTGTTGGCGGCGACACTGAAGCTTTCTTT
>NA|TRBV18|TRBJ2-2|TRBD1
CASLRDRNTGELFF
TGTGCCAGCCTCCGGGACAGGAACACCGGGGAGCTGTTTTTT